The subject of this entry is one T cell receptor (beta chain). The antigen is not known. The data belong to a study of blood T cells in healthy people across ages. At the level of the study: Every two T cells gave about one barcoded beta molecule via template switching. General study findings and limits: A strong correlation was found between TCR beta diversity and the percentage of naive T cells.

V gave up 10 bases and J gave up 4 bases; unmatched junction bases: 11. The CDR3 loop spans 15 amino acids. The germline V gene has CDR1 MDHEN and CDR2 SYDVKM. PCR was performed a second time for roughly 7 to 12 cycles using a sample-barcoded 5' primer and a J-beta primer mix. All cDNA molecules were each tagged by a template-switch adaptor with 12 random nucleotides. Each CDR3 protein is one row after TCRdb ran MiXCR on the 5' RACE reads. The sample lists around 990,000 distinct CDR3 sequences, more than 30% occurring once. V usage is TRBV28 and J usage is TRBJ2-1, with 9 bases aligning to TRBD1. Sequencing used blood. The sequence derives from a man between 18 and 29 years old in good health. In nucleotides, the CDR3 is TGTGCCACCATGGGACAGGGTGTCCGGTACAATGAGCAGTTCTTC. Amino acid sequence: CATMGQGVRYNEQFF. Full variable domain (outside the CDR3, taken from reference TRBV28 and TRBJ2-1): DVKVTQSSRYLVKRTGEKVFLECVQDMDHENMFWYRQDPGLGLRLIYFSYDVKMKEKGDIPEGYSVSREKKERFSLILESASTNQTSMYLCATMGQGVRYNEQFFGPGTRLTVL.